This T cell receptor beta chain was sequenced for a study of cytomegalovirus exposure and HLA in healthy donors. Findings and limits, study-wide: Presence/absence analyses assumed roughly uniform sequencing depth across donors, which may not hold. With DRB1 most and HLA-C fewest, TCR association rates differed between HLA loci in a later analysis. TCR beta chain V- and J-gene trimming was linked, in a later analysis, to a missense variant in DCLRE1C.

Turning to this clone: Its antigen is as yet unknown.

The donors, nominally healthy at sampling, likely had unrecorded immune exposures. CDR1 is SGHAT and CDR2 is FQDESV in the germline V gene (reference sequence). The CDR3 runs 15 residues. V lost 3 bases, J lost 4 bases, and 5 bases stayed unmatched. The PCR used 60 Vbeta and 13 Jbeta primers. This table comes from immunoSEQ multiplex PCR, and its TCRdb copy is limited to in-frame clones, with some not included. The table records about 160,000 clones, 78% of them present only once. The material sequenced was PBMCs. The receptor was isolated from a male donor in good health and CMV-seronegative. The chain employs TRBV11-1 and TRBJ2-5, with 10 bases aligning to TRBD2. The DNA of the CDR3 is TGTGCCAGCAGCTTTCCAGCGGGGGGGCGAGAGACCCAGTACTTC. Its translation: CASSFPAGGRETQYF. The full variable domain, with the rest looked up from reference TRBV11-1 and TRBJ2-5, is EAEVAQSPRYKITEKSQAVAFWCDPISGHATLYWYRQILGQGPELLVQFQDESVVDDSQLPKDRFSAERLKGVDSTLKIQPAELGDSAMYLCASSFPAGGRETQYFGPGTRLLVL.